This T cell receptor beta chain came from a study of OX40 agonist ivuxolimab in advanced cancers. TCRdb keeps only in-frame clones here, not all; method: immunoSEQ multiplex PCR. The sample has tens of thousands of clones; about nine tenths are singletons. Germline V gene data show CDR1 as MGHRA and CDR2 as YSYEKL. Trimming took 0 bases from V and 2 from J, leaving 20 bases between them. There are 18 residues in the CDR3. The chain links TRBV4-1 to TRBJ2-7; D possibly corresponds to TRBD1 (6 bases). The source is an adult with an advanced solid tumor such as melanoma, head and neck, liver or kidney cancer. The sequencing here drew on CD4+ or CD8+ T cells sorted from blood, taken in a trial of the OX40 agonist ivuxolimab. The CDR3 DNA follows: TGCGCCAGCAGCCAAGATGGCCAAAGACAGGTGCTTGCCTACGAGCAGTACTTC. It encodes CASSQDGQRQVLAYEQYF.